This T cell receptor (beta chain) was sequenced during a study of post-analysis software for immune sequencing data. General study findings and limits: Significantly lower normalized Chao1 diversity was seen in multiple sclerosis patients than in controls. F-measure co-clustering was strong for batch-matched samples. Among four or five TRBV segments more frequent in patients than controls were TRBV5-6, TRBV5-1 and TRBV20-1.

TCR beta cDNA libraries had unique molecular identifiers. T cells numbering roughly 0.9 to 11 million gave rise to 450,000 to 550,000 cDNA molecules. TCRdb reprocessed the PCR reads via MiXCR and lists one record per CDR3 protein. The table lists 650,000 to 850,000 distinct CDR3 sequences, under 60% of them singletons. From germline, CDR1 is LGHNA and CDR2 YSLEER. The CDR3 spans 16 residues. The V and J ends lost 1 base and 11 bases respectively, with 23 bases between them. About this clonotype itself: Its antigen is as yet unknown.

Sequences were obtained from blood. The origin of this receptor is a girl aged 5 to 17 with multiple sclerosis. V gene TRBV4-3 combines with J gene TRBJ2-5; D perhaps matches TRBD1 (5 bases). CDR3 coding DNA: TGCGCCAGCAGCCAAGTTGTCGGACAATACGGCTACGGGCAGTACTTC. Amino acids: CASSQVVGQYGYGQYF.